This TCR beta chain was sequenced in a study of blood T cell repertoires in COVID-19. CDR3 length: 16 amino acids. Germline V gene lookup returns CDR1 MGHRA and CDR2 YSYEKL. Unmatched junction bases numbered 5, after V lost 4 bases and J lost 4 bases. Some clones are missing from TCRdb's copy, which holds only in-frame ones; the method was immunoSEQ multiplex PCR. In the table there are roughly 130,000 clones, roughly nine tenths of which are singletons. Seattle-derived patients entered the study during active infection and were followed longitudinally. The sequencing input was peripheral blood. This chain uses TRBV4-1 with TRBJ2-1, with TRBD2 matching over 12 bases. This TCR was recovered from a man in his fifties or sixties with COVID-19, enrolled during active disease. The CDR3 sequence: CASSPTGTSGYNEQFF. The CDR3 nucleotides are TGCGCCAGCAGCCCGACCGGGACTAGCGGGTACAATGAGCAGTTCTTC.